The source of this T cell receptor (beta chain) is a study of blood T cells in healthy people across ages. Trimming removed 4 bases at V and 0 bases at J, with 6 bases between. This CDR3 is 13 amino acids long. Germline loops: CDR1 SGHRS, CDR2 YFSETQ. Researchers collected around 10 milliliters of peripheral blood from every single donor. Through a sample-barcoded 5' primer and a J-beta primer mix, a second PCR was run for about 7 to 12 cycles. TCRdb re-analysed the 5' RACE reads in MiXCR, keeping a single row per CDR3 protein. The table shows some 1.4 million distinct CDR3 sequences, with 42% occurring only once.

J is TRBJ2-3 and V is TRBV5-1; D gene unclear. The source of this sequence is a woman between 18 and 29 years old in good health. The sequenced material came from blood. CDR3 coding DNA: TGCGCCAGCAGCGCAGAAAGCACAGATACGCAGTATTTT. This encodes CASSAESTDTQYF.